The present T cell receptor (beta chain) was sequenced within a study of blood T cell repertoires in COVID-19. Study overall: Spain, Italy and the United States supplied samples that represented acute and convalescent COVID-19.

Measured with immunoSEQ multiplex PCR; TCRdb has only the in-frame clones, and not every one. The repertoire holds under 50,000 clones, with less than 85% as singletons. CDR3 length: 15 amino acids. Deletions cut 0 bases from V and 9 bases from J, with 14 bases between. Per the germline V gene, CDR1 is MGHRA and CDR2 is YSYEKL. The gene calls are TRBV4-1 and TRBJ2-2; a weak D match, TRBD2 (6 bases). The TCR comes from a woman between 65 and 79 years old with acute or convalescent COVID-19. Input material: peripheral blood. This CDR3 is CASSQDSLGGRELFF. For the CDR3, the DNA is TGCGCCAGCAGCCAAGATAGCTTGGGAGGCCGGGAGCTGTTTTTT.